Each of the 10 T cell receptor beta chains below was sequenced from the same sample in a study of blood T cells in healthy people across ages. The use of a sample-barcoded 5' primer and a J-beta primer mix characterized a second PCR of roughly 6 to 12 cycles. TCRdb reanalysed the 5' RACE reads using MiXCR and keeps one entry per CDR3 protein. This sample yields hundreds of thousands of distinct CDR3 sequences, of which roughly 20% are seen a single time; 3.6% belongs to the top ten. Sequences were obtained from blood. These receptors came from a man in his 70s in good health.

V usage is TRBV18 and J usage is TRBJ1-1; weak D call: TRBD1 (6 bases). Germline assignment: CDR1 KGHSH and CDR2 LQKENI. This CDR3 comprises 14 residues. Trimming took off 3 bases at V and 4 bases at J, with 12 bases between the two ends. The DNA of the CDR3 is TGTGCCAGCTCACCGGGACAACTGACCACTGAAGCTTTCTTT. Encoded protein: CASSPGQLTTEAFF.

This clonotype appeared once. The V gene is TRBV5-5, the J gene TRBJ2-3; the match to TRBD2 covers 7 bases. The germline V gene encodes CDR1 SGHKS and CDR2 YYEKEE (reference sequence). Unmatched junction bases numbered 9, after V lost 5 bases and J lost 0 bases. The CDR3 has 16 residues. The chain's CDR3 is CASRTPSGGSTDTQYF. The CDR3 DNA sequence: TGTGCCAGCAGGACCCCTAGCGGAGGTAGCACAGATACGCAGTATTTT.

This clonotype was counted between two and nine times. CDR3 protein: CSAEGPSGSYEQFF. The DNA of the CDR3 is TGCAGTGCCGAAGGGCCTAGCGGGAGCTATGAGCAGTTCTTC. The gene calls are TRBV20-1 and TRBJ2-1; 10 bases are a match to TRBD2. The V gene end was trimmed by 6 bases and the J gene end by 8 bases; junction bases not matched to a gene: 10. This CDR3 contains 14 residues. Germline CDR1 reads DFQATT; CDR2 reads SNEGSKA (reference sequence).

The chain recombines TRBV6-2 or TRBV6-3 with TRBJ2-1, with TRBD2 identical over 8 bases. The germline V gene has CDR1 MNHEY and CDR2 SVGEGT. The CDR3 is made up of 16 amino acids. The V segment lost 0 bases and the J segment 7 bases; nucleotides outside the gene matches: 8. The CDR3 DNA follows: TGTGCCAGCAGTTACTCACGGGAGGGCGGTGGGAATGAGCAGTTCTTC. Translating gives CASSYSREGGGNEQFF.

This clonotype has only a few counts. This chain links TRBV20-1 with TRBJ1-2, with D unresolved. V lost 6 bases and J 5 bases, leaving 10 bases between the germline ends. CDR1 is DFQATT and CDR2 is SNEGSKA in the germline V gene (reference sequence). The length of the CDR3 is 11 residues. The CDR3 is CSALSTYGYTF. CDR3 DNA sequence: TGCAGTGCCCTCAGTACATATGGCTACACCTTC.

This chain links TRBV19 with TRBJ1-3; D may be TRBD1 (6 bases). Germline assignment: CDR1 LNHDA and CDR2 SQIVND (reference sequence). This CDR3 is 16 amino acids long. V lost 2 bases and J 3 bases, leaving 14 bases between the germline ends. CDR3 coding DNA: TGTGCCAGTAGTATATCCTCCGGGACACGTGGAAACACCATATATTTT. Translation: CASSISSGTRGNTIYF.

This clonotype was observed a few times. Here the CDR3 reads CASSLDGGSFYEQYF. The CDR3 DNA follows: TGTGCCAGCAGTCTCGACGGGGGATCCTTCTACGAGCAGTACTTC. The chain recombines TRBV7-2 with TRBJ2-7, with a tentative D call TRBD2 (6 bases). The CDR3 is 15 amino acids. The germline gives CDR1 SGHTA, CDR2 FQGNSA. The V gene lost 6 bases and the J gene lost 3 bases, with 18 bases spanning the gap.

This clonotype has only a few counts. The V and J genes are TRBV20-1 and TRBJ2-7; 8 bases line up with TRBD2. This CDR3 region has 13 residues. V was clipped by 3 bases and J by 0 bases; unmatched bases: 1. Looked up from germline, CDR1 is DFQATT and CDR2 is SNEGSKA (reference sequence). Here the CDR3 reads CSARTSASYEQYF. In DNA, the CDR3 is TGCAGTGCTAGGACTAGCGCCTCCTACGAGCAGTACTTC.

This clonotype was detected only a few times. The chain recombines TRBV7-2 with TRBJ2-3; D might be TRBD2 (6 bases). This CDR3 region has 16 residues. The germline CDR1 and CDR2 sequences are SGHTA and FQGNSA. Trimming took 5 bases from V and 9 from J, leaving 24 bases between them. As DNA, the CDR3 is TGTGCCAGCAGCCTCGCCTCTACTAATTCTGGAGGGACGCAGTATTTT. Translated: CASSLASTNSGGTQYF.

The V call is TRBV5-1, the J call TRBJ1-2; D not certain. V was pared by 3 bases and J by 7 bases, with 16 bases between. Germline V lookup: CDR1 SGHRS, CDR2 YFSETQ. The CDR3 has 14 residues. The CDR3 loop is CASSSMPEGGGYTF. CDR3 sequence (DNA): TGCGCCAGCAGCTCGATGCCCGAGGGAGGTGGCTACACCTTC.